This T cell receptor (beta chain) derives from a study of shared clonotypes between healthy human individuals. Note on this clone: The antigen is not known. The sample carries other DNA sequences with the same CDR3.

This table comes from immunoSEQ multiplex PCR, and its TCRdb copy is limited to in-frame clones, with some not included. The profile shows 2 million to 2.5 million clones, 95% of them singletons. CD45RA+ naive and CD45RA-negative memory subsets were separated from CD4+ cells. The V and J ends lost 3 bases and 2 bases, in that order; junction bases with no gene match: 1. This CDR3 has 13 amino acids. CDR1 and CDR2 (germline): LNHDA, SQIVND (reference sequence). Study results and caveats: It was the non-shared clonotypes that had lower generation probabilities than clonotypes shared by all four donors.

The chain has TRBV19 and TRBJ2-7, with 7 bases identical to TRBD1. This TCR was sampled from a man between 18 and 35 years old in good health. Sequenced: naive CD4+ T cells sorted from blood. The subset here: CD45RA+ positively selected. CDR3 amino acids: CASSIDRAYEQYF. DNA of the CDR3: TGTGCCAGTAGTATTGACAGGGCCTACGAGCAGTACTTC. The whole variable domain, filled in from reference TRBV19 and TRBJ2-7, reads DGGITQSPKYLFRKEGQNVTLSCEQNLNHDAMYWYRQDPGQGLRLIYYSQIVNDFQKGDIAEGYSVSREKKESFPLTVTSAQKNPTAFYLCASSIDRAYEQYFGPGTRLTVT.